This TCR beta chain was documented in a study of OX40 agonist ivuxolimab in advanced cancers. Study context: Among those enrolled, mean age was about 63 years (range 23 to 79) and 82.7% were male.

Profiling relied on immunoSEQ multiplex PCR, and the TCRdb table lists in-frame clones only, not all of them. The data show some 66,000 clones, with approximately 90% seen just once and 0.25% to 0.3% held by the top ten. With 10 bases clipped from V and 0 bases from J, the junction kept 7 bases outside the gene matches. Germline assignment: CDR1 ENHRY and CDR2 SYGVKD. This CDR3 has 14 residues. Sequences were derived from CD4+ or CD8+ T cells sorted from blood, sampled in a trial of the OX40 agonist ivuxolimab. The V call is TRBV10-3, the J call TRBJ2-3, with TRBD1 matching over 7 bases. This receptor was identified in an adult with an advanced solid tumor such as melanoma, head and neck, liver or kidney cancer. As DNA, the CDR3 is TGTGCCAGCCGGGACAGAAAGAGCACAGATACGCAGTATTTT. As protein: CASRDRKSTDTQYF.